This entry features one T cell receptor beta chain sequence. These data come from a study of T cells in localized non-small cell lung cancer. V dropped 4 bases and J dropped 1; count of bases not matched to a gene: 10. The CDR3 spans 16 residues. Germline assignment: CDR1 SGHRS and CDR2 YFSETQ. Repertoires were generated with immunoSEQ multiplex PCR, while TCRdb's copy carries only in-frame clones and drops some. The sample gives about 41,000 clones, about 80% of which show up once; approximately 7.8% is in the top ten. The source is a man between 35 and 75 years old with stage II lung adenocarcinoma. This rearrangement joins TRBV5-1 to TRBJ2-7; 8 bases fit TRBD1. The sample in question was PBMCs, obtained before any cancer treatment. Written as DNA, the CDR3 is TGCGCCAGCAGCCTACCGCAGGGGACAGGATCCTACGAGCAGTACTTC. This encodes CASSLPQGTGSYEQYF.